Shown below are 31 T cell receptor beta chains from a single sample sequenced in a study of T-cell memory formation after mild COVID-19. A single record per CDR3 protein comes from TCRdb applying MiXCR to the 5' RACE reads. There are about 170,000 distinct CDR3 sequences in the sample; over 10% occur only once, and about 3.6% lies in the top ten. Specimen: PBMCs or a T cell subset sorted from them (not recorded which). The receptors derive from a man aged 18 to 29 who had mild COVID-19 (a few samples of this study predate the infection). Cell type and time point are not known.

The rearrangement links TRBV6-2 or TRBV6-3 to TRBJ2-2; 7 bases are shared with TRBD1. Losses at the gene ends were 0 bases for V and 1 base for J; bases not matched to a gene: 2. Per the germline V gene, CDR1 is MNHEY and CDR2 is SVGEGT. CDR3 length equals 16 residues. CDR3 amino acids: CASSYSRTGNTGELFF. In DNA form, the CDR3 reads TGTGCCAGCAGTTACTCGAGGACAGGGAACACCGGGGAGCTGTTTTTT.

This clonotype was observed many times. V is TRBV7-6 and J is TRBJ2-2; maybe TRBD1 (6 bases). CDR3 length: 18 residues. Germline CDR1 is SGHVS and CDR2 is FNYEAQ. V lost 1 base and J 4 bases, leaving 19 bases between the germline ends. CDR3 protein: CASSLGTGITASTGELFF. CDR3 DNA: TGTGCCAGCAGCTTAGGAACAGGGATTACGGCGAGCACCGGGGAGCTGTTTTTT. Variable domain in full (rest from reference TRBV7-6 and TRBJ2-2): GAGVSQSPRYKVTKRGQDVALRCDPISGHVSLYWYRQALGQGPEFLTYFNYEAQQDKSGLPNDRFSAERPEGSISTLTIQRTEQRDSAMYRCASSLGTGITASTGELFFGEGSRLTVL.

This clonotype was counted only a few times. The V and J genes are TRBV28 and TRBJ1-3; D might be TRBD1 (5 bases). Germline V gene sequence: CDR1 MDHEN, CDR2 SYDVKM. The ends were cut back, 3 bases at V and 0 bases at J, with 21 bases in the middle. The CDR3 length is 19 residues. CDR3 nucleotides: TGTGCCAGCAGTTTTGTAGGGACGTGGGAAAGAACCTCTGGAAACACCATATATTTT. Protein: CASSFVGTWERTSGNTIYF.

This clonotype was counted between two and nine times. The chain recombines TRBV15 with TRBJ2-2, with D tentatively TRBD1 (6 bases). This CDR3 spans 14 amino acids. The germline V gene encodes CDR1 LNHNV and CDR2 YYDKDF (reference sequence). The germline V and J ends were trimmed by 8 bases and 1 base, with 11 bases remaining between them. CDR3 sequence: CATAGTMNTGELFF. For the CDR3, the DNA is TGTGCCACCGCCGGGACAATGAACACCGGGGAGCTGTTTTTT.

The CDR3 loop is CASSLGKGHSYNSPLHF. CDR3 nucleotide sequence: TGTGCCAGCAGTTTAGGAAAGGGGCACTCCTATAATTCACCCCTCCACTTT. V is TRBV12-3 or TRBV12-4 and J is TRBJ1-6, with a tentative D call TRBD1 (5 bases). Trimming took off 1 base at V and 0 bases at J, with 10 bases between the two ends. The CDR3 has 17 residues.

This clonotype was seen many times. The chain has TRBV7-2 and TRBJ2-5; D call uncertain. This CDR3 is 15 amino acids long. The V end lost 4 bases, the J end lost 1 base, and 13 bases lay between the germline ends. The germline V gene has CDR1 SGHTA and CDR2 FQGNSA. This CDR3 is CASSSWMTSQETQYF. Here the CDR3 DNA reads TGTGCCAGCAGCTCCTGGATGACTTCCCAAGAGACCCAGTACTTC.

The sample holds a few counts of this clonotype. J is TRBJ1-1 and V is TRBV2; the D gene is possibly TRBD1 (6 bases). Germline CDR1 SNHLY, CDR2 FYNNEI. The CDR3 consists of 14 residues. The V gene lost 8 bases and the J gene lost 1 base, with 14 bases spanning the gap. DNA for the CDR3: TGTGCCAGCTCCCTCCAGGGGCAGAACACTGAAGCTTTCTTT. The encoded protein is CASSLQGQNTEAFF.

In this sample, this clonotype turned up a few times. The genes are TRBV10-3 and TRBJ2-7; 8 bases line up with TRBD1. There are 14 residues in the CDR3. V shed 5 bases and J 3 bases; nucleotides not matched to a gene: 6. CDR1 is ENHRY and CDR2 is SYGVKD in the germline V gene. The CDR3 protein is CAISTPGQDYEQYF. In nucleotides, the CDR3 is TGTGCCATCAGTACCCCGGGACAGGACTACGAGCAGTACTTC.

This chain joins TRBV4-1 and TRBJ2-1; 13 positions match TRBD2. V lost 5 bases, J lost 13 bases, and 11 bases stayed unmatched. From germline, CDR1 is MGHRA and CDR2 YSYEKL. This CDR3 has 15 amino acids. CDR3: CASSEGLAGARGQFF. The CDR3 region has the DNA TGCGCCAGCAGCGAAGGACTAGCGGGGGCCCGAGGTCAGTTCTTC.

The gene calls are TRBV4-3 and TRBJ1-2, with D unclear. CDR1 and CDR2 (germline): LGHNA, YSLEER. Trimming stripped 5 bases from V and 1 base from J, with 11 bases between. The CDR3 length is 14 residues. The CDR3 coding sequence is TGCGCCAGCAGCAAGGACCGACTTAACTATGGCTACACCTTC. Its protein product is CASSKDRLNYGYTF.

The chain links TRBV12-3 or TRBV12-4 to TRBJ1-5; D is unresolved. V lost 2 bases, J lost 5 bases, and 10 bases lay in between. This CDR3 has 14 residues. The CDR3 nucleotides read TGTGCCAGCAGTTTAAAGGGTTTATATCAGCCCCAGCATTTT. It encodes CASSLKGLYQPQHF.

This rearrangement joins TRBV5-1 to TRBJ2-1, with 9 bases aligning to TRBD1. CDR1 and CDR2 from the germline V gene are SGHRS and YFSETQ. This CDR3 has 13 amino acids. Germline trimming cut 3 bases from V and 6 bases from J; bases unmatched to any gene: 1. The DNA of the CDR3 is TGCGCCAGCAGCTCGACAGGGGGCAATGAGCAGTTCTTC. Its protein is CASSSTGGNEQFF.

The gene calls are TRBV11-3 and TRBJ2-1, with 8 bases identical to TRBD1. Losses at the gene ends were 6 bases for V and 8 bases for J; bases not matched to a gene: 15. Germline V lookup: CDR1 SGHNT, CDR2 YENEEA. CDR3 length: 16 residues. DNA of the CDR3: TGTGCCAGCAGTTTGAGCTGGGCAGGGGGCCGGGATGAGCAGTTCTTC. It yields the protein CASSLSWAGGRDEQFF.

This clonotype showed up many times. CDR3 sequence reads: CASSQGTSTDTQYF. The CDR3 nucleotides read TGTGCCAGCAGCCAGGGAACCAGCACAGATACGCAGTATTTT. The rearrangement joins TRBV7-3 to TRBJ2-3, with a possible D match to TRBD1 (5 bases). Deletions cut 5 bases from V and 0 bases from J, with 9 bases between. The CDR3 is 14 residues long. Germline CDR1 is SGHTA and CDR2 is FQGTGA.

This clonotype was seen a handful of times. The chain joins TRBV15 to TRBJ2-5, with 7 nucleotides matching TRBD1. The CDR3 contains 14 residues. Germline CDR1 is LNHNV and CDR2 is YYDKDF (reference sequence). With V trimmed by 3 bases and J by 3 bases, 4 bases remained unmatched. The CDR3 region is CATSRVDRKETQYF. DNA of the CDR3: TGTGCCACCAGCAGGGTGGACAGGAAAGAGACCCAGTACTTC.

The chain uses TRBV19 and TRBJ2-1, with TRBD2 matching over 7 bases. CDR1 and CDR2 (germline): LNHDA, SQIVND (reference sequence). The CDR3 sequence is 13 residues long. With V trimmed by 4 bases and J by 10 bases, 7 bases remained unmatched. CDR3 in DNA: TGTGCCAGTAGTAGAGCGGGGCCCGGGGAGCAGTTCTTC. Its translation: CASSRAGPGEQFF.

This chain links TRBV6-5 with TRBJ2-1; D possibly corresponds to TRBD1 (7 bases). CDR3 length: 17 residues. Germline CDR1 is MNHEY and CDR2 is SVGAGI. The V end was cut by 0 bases, the J end by 1 base, with 13 bases between. The CDR3 coding sequence is TGTGCCAGCAGTTACTCGAGCAGGGGGGTATCCTACAATGAGCAGTTCTTC. Encoded protein: CASSYSSRGVSYNEQFF.

This clonotype appeared once. V and J are TRBV4-2 and TRBJ1-2; 7 bases are shared with TRBD1. The CDR3 totals 14 residues. CDR1 is LGHNA, CDR2 YNFKEQ, per germline. V lost 0 bases, J lost 8 bases, and 6 bases stayed unmatched. CDR3 protein: CASSQDKGARGYTF. CDR3 nucleotide sequence: TGTGCCAGCAGCCAAGATAAGGGGGCCCGGGGCTACACCTTC.

This clonotype was picked up a small number of times. This rearrangement joins TRBV29-1 to TRBJ2-7; TRBD1 might be the D (5 bases). Germline-derived CDR1 and CDR2 are SQVTM and ANQGSEA. The CDR3 runs to 15 residues. The germline V and J ends were trimmed by 4 bases and 2 bases, with 18 bases remaining between them. The CDR3: CSVGPPGALAYEQYF. The CDR3 DNA is TGCAGCGTTGGGCCCCCTGGGGCGTTGGCCTACGAGCAGTACTTC.

This clonotype appeared many times. The chain employs TRBV14 and TRBJ2-3, with TRBD2 matching 13 bases. The CDR3 length is 19 residues. Looked up from germline, CDR1 is SGHDN and CDR2 is FVKESK. Trimming cost V 1 base and J 7 bases; bases outside gene matches: 14. This chain's CDR3 is CASSQAPRRLAGGRNTQYF. The CDR3 DNA reads TGTGCCAGCAGCCAAGCCCCCCGGAGACTAGCGGGGGGCCGGAATACGCAGTATTTT.

The genes are TRBV7-3 and TRBJ2-7; no definite D call. The CDR3 covers 14 residues. Germline V CDR1 and CDR2: SGHTA, FQGTGA. V was clipped by 0 bases and J by 0 bases, with 6 bases between them. CDR3 protein: CASSLTPASYEQYF. The DNA of the CDR3 is TGTGCCAGCAGCTTAACTCCGGCCTCCTACGAGCAGTACTTC.

This clonotype was seen at least ten times. The chain recombines TRBV12-3 or TRBV12-4 with TRBJ2-2; D is ambiguous. The CDR3 extends over 13 amino acids. V was trimmed by 4 bases and J by 3 bases, leaving 6 bases between them. As DNA, the CDR3 is TGTGCCAGCAGTTCGAGCTACACCGGGGAGCTGTTTTTT. Translating it yields CASSSSYTGELFF.

The J gene is TRBJ2-3, the V gene TRBV18; D is undetermined. The V end was cut by 0 bases, the J end by 2 bases, with 9 bases between. CDR3 length: 15 amino acids. CDR1 and CDR2 from the germline V gene are KGHSH and LQKENI. DNA for the CDR3: TGTGCCAGCTCACCACCGGGATTACCCACAGATACGCAGTATTTT. This gives the protein CASSPPGLPTDTQYF.

The chain uses TRBV5-1 and TRBJ1-2; 9 nucleotides align to TRBD1. The V segment lost 4 bases and the J segment 8 bases; nucleotides outside the gene matches: 9. Germline CDR1 SGHRS, CDR2 YFSETQ. This CDR3 spans 14 amino acids. The CDR3 sequence is CASSTADRGGGYTF. The CDR3 nucleotides are TGCGCCAGCAGCACCGCGGACAGGGGAGGCGGCTACACCTTC.

This clonotype turned up a few times. The rearrangement uses TRBV5-1 and TRBJ2-5; 8 bases fit TRBD2. The germline V gene encodes CDR1 SGHRS and CDR2 YFSETQ. V was pared by 4 bases and J by 5 bases, with 10 bases of the junction left unmatched. The CDR3 has 15 residues. The CDR3 region has the DNA TGCGCCAGCAGCAAAGGGACTAGGGGCGGGGAGACCCAGTACTTC. Protein product: CASSKGTRGGETQYF.

This chain joins TRBV7-2 and TRBJ1-2; the D gene is possibly TRBD1 (5 bases). The CDR3 runs to 13 residues. Deletions cut 1 base from V and 7 bases from J, with 10 bases between. Germline V gene lookup returns CDR1 SGHTA and CDR2 FQGNSA. DNA for the CDR3: TGTGCCAGCAGCTTAGACAGGTCCCCTGGCTACACCTTC. Translated: CASSLDRSPGYTF.

The chain couples TRBV5-1 to TRBJ1-2; D remains unclear. The CDR3 totals 13 residues. V was shortened by 3 bases and J by 8 bases, with 14 bases between the two germline ends. Looked up from germline, CDR1 is SGHRS and CDR2 is YFSETQ. The CDR3 DNA reads as TGCGCCAGCAGCTCGGACGAGGCGGGAGGCTACACCTTC. Amino acid sequence: CASSSDEAGGYTF. The variable domain in full, with the rest retrieved from reference TRBV5-1 and TRBJ1-2, is KAGVTQTPRYLIKTRGQQVTLSCSPISGHRSVSWYQQTPGQGLQFLFEYFSETQRNKGNFPGRFSGRQFSNSRSEMNVSTLELGDSALYLCASSSDEAGGYTFGSGTRLTVV.

This clonotype was observed a few times. The gene calls are TRBV4-1 and TRBJ1-2, with D perhaps matching TRBD1 (5 bases). The V end lost 5 bases, the J end lost 1 base, and 11 bases lay between the germline ends. The germline V gene encodes CDR1 MGHRA and CDR2 YSYEKL. This CDR3 has 14 residues. Written as DNA, the CDR3 is TGCGCCAGCAGCTCAGGGAGGAGTAACTATGGCTACACCTTC. Translating gives CASSSGRSNYGYTF.

The rearrangement joins TRBV30 to TRBJ2-6; D is undetermined. Germline-derived CDR1 and CDR2 are GTSNPN and SVGIG (reference sequence). The germline V and J ends were trimmed by 0 bases and 4 bases, with 7 bases remaining between them. The CDR3 consists of 14 residues. The DNA of the CDR3 is TGTGCCTGGAGTGTTACAGACGGGGCCAACGTCCTGACTTTC. Protein: CAWSVTDGANVLTF.

The sample holds a few counts of this clonotype. This chain connects TRBV4-3 to TRBJ2-1, with D perhaps matching TRBD2 (5 bases). This CDR3 is built from 15 residues. Germline CDR1 is LGHNA and CDR2 is YSLEER. V lost 0 bases, J lost 8 bases, and 14 bases lay in between. The CDR3 protein is CASSQEHDGVDEQFF. The CDR3 DNA is TGCGCCAGCAGCCAAGAGCATGACGGGGTGGATGAGCAGTTCTTC.

J is TRBJ2-5 and V is TRBV7-9, with a tentative D call TRBD2 (5 bases). The CDR3 contains 16 residues. Between the trimmed V and J ends, which lost 0 bases and 3 bases, there was a span of 14 bases. Germline V gene lookup returns CDR1 SEHNR and CDR2 FQNEAQ (reference sequence). In nucleotides, the CDR3 is TGTGCCAGCAGCTTAGCTTCCGGGAACTTGAAAGAGACCCAGTACTTC. Amino acid sequence: CASSLASGNLKETQYF.